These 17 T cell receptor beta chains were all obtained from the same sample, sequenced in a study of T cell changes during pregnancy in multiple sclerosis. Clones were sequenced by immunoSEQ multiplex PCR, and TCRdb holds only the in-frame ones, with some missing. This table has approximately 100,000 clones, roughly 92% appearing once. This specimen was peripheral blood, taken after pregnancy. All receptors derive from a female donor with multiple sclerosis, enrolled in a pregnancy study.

Here the CDR3 reads CASSINTGNTIYF. The CDR3 DNA is TGTGCCAGCAGCATAAATACTGGAAACACCATATATTTT. The V and J genes are TRBV9 and TRBJ1-3; D is unresolved. Trimming stripped 4 bases from V and 2 bases from J, with 7 bases between. The germline CDR1 and CDR2 sequences are SGDLS and YYNGEE. The length of the CDR3 is 13 residues.

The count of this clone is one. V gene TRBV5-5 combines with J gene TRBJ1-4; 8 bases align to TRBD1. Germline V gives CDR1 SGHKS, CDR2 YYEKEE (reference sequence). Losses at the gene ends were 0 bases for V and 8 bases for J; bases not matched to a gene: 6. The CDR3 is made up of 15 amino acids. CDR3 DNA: TGTGCCAGCAGCTTGGAGGACAGGGTGGGAGAAAAACTGTTTTTT. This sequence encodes CASSLEDRVGEKLFF.

The CDR3 reads CASSPSGGATNEKLFF. The CDR3 DNA reads TGTGCCAGCAGCCCCTCCGGCGGGGCAACTAATGAAAAACTGTTTTTT. The chain recombines TRBV14 with TRBJ1-4; D call uncertain. There are 16 residues in the CDR3. Germline loops: CDR1 SGHDN, CDR2 FVKESK. V was shortened by 4 bases and J by 0 bases, with 12 bases between the two germline ends. Filled out from reference TRBV14 and TRBJ1-4, the complete variable domain reads EAGVTQFPSHSVIEKGQTVTLRCDPISGHDNLYWYRRVMGKEIKFLLHFVKESKQDESGMPNNRFLAERTGGTYSTLKVQPAELEDSGVYFCASSPSGGATNEKLFFGSGTQLSVL.

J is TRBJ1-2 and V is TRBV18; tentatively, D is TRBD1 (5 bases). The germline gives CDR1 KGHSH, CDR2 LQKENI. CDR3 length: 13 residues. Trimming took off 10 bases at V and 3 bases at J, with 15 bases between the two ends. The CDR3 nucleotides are TGTGCCACCTCCCCAGCAGGGTACTATGGCTACACCTTC. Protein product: CATSPAGYYGYTF.

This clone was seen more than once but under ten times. DNA of the CDR3: TGTGCCAGCAGTTTATTACAGGGTCACGGTACACGCGAAGCTTTCTTT. Protein product: CASSLLQGHGTREAFF. The V gene is TRBV27, the J gene TRBJ1-1; tentative D call: TRBD1 (6 bases). This CDR3 region has 16 residues. Trimming left V 1 base short and J 8 bases short, with 20 bases between. Looked up from germline, CDR1 is MNHEY and CDR2 is SMNVEV (reference sequence).

Here the CDR3 reads CAAAGTGYHEQFF. CDR3 bases: TGTGCCGCCGCCGGGACAGGGTACCATGAGCAGTTCTTC. This sequence joins TRBV28 and TRBJ2-1; 9 positions agree with TRBD1. Germline trimming cut 11 bases from V and 8 bases from J; bases unmatched to any gene: 10. The length of the CDR3 is 13 residues. Germline V gene data show CDR1 as MDHEN and CDR2 as SYDVKM.

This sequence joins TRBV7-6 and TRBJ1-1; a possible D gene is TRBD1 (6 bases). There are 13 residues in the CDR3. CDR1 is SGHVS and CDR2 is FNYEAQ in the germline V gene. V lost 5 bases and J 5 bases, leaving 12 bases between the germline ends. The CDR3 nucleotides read TGTGCCAGCAGCGAACTCAGGGGAACTGAAGCTTTCTTT. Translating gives CASSELRGTEAFF. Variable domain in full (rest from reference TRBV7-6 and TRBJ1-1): GAGVSQSPRYKVTKRGQDVALRCDPISGHVSLYWYRQALGQGPEFLTYFNYEAQQDKSGLPNDRFSAERPEGSISTLTIQRTEQRDSAMYRCASSELRGTEAFFGQGTRLTVV.

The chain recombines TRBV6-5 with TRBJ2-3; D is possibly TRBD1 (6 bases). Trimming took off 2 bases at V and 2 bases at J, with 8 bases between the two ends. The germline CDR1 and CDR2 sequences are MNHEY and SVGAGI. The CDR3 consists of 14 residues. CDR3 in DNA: TGTGCCAGCAGTTACGGGGGCCCCACAGATACGCAGTATTTT. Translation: CASSYGGPTDTQYF.

DNA for the CDR3: TGTGCCAGCAGCGCGGGACAGATAAACACCGGGGAGCTGTTTTTT. Translation: CASSAGQINTGELFF. This chain connects TRBV2 to TRBJ2-2; D may be TRBD1 (7 bases). CDR3 length: 15 amino acids. V dropped 6 bases and J dropped 2 bases, with 13 bases sitting between them. Germline CDR1 SNHLY, CDR2 FYNNEI.

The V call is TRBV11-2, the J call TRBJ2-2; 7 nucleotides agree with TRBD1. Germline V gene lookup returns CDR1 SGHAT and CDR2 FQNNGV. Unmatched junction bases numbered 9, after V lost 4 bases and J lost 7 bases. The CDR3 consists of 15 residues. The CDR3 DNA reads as TGTGCCAGCAGCTCCATACAGGGGCATCACGGGGAGCTGTTTTTT. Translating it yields CASSSIQGHHGELFF.

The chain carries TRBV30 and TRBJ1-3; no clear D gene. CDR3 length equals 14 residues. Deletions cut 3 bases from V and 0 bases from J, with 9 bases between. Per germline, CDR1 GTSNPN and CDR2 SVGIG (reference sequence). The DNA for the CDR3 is TGTGCCTGGAGAGCCGAAAACTCTGGAAACACCATATATTTT. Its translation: CAWRAENSGNTIYF. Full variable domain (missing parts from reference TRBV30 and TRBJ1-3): SQTIHQWPATLVQPVGSPLSLECTVEGTSNPNLYWYRQAAGRGLQLLFYSVGIGQISSEVPQNLSASRPQDRQFILSSKKLLLSDSGFYLCAWRAENSGNTIYFGEGSWLTVV.

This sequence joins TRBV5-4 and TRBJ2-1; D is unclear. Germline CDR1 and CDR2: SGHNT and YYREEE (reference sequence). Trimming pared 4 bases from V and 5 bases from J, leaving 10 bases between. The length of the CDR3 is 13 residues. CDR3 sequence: CASSLDWNNEQFF. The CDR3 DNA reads TGTGCCAGCAGCCTTGACTGGAACAATGAGCAGTTCTTC.

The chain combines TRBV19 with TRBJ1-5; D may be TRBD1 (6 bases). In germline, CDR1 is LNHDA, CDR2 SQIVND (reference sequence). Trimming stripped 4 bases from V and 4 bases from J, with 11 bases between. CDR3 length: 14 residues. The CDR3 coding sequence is TGTGCCAGTAGTACCACAGGGAAGAATCAGCCCCAGCATTTT. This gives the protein CASSTTGKNQPQHF.

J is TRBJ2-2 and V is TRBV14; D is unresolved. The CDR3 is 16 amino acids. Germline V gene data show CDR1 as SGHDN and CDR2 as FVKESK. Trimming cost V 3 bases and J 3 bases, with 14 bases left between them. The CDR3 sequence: CASSHRSAKYTGELFF. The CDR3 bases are TGTGCCAGCAGCCACCGAAGCGCCAAATACACCGGGGAGCTGTTTTTT.

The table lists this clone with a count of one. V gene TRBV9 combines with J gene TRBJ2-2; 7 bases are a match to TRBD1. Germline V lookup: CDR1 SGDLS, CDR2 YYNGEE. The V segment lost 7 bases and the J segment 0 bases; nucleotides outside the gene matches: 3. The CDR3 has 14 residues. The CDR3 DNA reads TGTGCCAGCGGGACAGACCCGAACACCGGGGAGCTGTTTTTT. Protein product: CASGTDPNTGELFF.

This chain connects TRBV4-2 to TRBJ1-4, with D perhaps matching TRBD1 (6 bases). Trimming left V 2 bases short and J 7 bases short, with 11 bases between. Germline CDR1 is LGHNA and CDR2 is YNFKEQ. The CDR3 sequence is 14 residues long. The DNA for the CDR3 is TGTGCCAGCAGCCAACTACAGGGAGCTGAAAAACTGTTTTTT. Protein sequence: CASSQLQGAEKLFF.

CDR3 sequence: CASSQVPGFSTYEQYF. CDR3 coding DNA: TGCGCCAGCAGCCAAGTACCAGGATTCAGTACTTACGAGCAGTACTTC. V gene TRBV4-1 combines with J gene TRBJ2-7; D remains unclear. CDR1 and CDR2 (germline): MGHRA, YSYEKL. There are 16 residues in the CDR3. V gave up 1 base and J gave up 4 bases, with 17 bases separating them.